This T cell receptor (beta chain) comes out of a study of TIL therapy for anti-PD-1-resistant metastatic lung cancer. Study-wide findings and caveats: Many TIL product clones were absent from baseline tumor, suggesting clonal contraction. Compared with baseline intratumoral T cells, expanded TIL cultures were more clonal and less diverse (6% vs 31%).

This was the immunoSEQ v3 assay. Assay: immunoSEQ multiplex PCR; the TCRdb copy retains only in-frame clones and omits some. Here the sample spans around 9,000 clones, approximately 83% being singletons. The CDR3 runs to 10 residues. Trimming pared 6 bases from V and 3 bases from J, leaving 5 bases between. CDR1 is DFQATT and CDR2 is SNEGSKA in the germline V gene (reference sequence). Time point reported: pre-treatment sample, taken before nivolumab and TIL therapy. Pleural nodules or supraclavicular lymph nodes made up most of the excised metastases sampled. Of note for this clone: Antigen: not known.

This chain joins TRBV20-1 and TRBJ2-5; D tentatively reads TRBD1 or TRBD2 (5 bases each). This sample comprised tumor tissue, obtained at baseline. The clonotype was recovered from a person aged 30 to 80 with non-small cell lung cancer. This CDR3 is CSAGEETQYF. The CDR3 DNA reads TGCAGTGCGGGGGAAGAGACCCAGTACTTC.